This T cell receptor (beta chain) was profiled in a study of regulatory T cells in long-lasting Graves disease (dated by TCRdb to the early 2020s). Regarding the complete study: Persistent Graves' disease was defined as persistently positive TSH receptor autoantibodies together with antithyroid drug treatment for over 5 years. Antithyroid drugs had been taken for approximately 10 years on average by persistent Graves' disease patients in the clinical cohort. The study was conducted in China and was registered as a clinical trial. Persistent Graves' disease patients were compared with newly diagnosed Graves' disease patients by peripheral blood TCR sequencing and RNA sequencing. TCR sequencing covered 13 persistent and some 20 newly diagnosed Graves' disease patients, some 35 samples in total.

Looking up the germline V gene yields CDR1 SQVTM and CDR2 ANQGSEA. V sheds 4 bases and J sheds 5 bases, leaving 11 bases between their ends. The CDR3 has 12 amino acids, counting the end cysteine and phenylalanine. Here the CDR3 DNA is all that survives: 36 bases in frame from base 1. The meaning of the sample's time point label: persistent/refractory GD, antithyroid drugs over 5 years with positive TRAb. For both TCR sequencing and RNA sequencing, RNA was extracted from PBMCs in TRIzol. Graves' disease was diagnosed according to American Thyroid Association guidelines. Patients for the study were recruited at an endocrinology department in Xi'an, China. Each patient gave 7.5 to 10 milliliters of peripheral blood, collected in an EDTA anticoagulant tube. Ficoll Paque Plus density gradient separation was used to isolate PBMCs, and no further T cell sorting was performed. An Agilent 2100 Bioanalyzer and agarose gel were used to check RNA quality, while a NanoDrop 2000 measured RNA concentration.

Library creation used multiplex PCR. For sequencing, an Illumina HiSeq 4000 was employed. CDR3 regions were amplified by Arm-PCR with iRepertoire HTBI primers to construct TCR beta libraries. Gel purification was performed on PCR products prior to sequencing. The original pipeline was this. Gene usage analysis of CDR3 amino acid clonotypes used the approximately 62 TRBV and about 13 TRBJ segments found across samples. Filtered high-quality paired reads were merged into contigs using COPE and FqMerger. BLAST was used to align contigs to IMGT TRBV, TRBD and TRBJ reference genes, with CDR3 defined following IMGT. Any clonotype with a frequency above 0.1% was counted as a highly expanded clone. Repertoire diversity was measured by Shannon entropy, and V-J evenness by the Gini coefficient. Public clonotypes were defined as clonotypes shared by more than one individual. Through fastp at Q25 and MiXCR, TCRdb rebuilt clones from the public reads, retaining in-frame beta chains. Every entry covers one CDR3 protein and lists the most common genes and DNA from its rows. The V and J calls reflect TCRdb's pipeline rather than the authors' work. Recorded for this sample are under 500,000 distinct CDR3 sequences; 20% of them occurred a single time. The ten largest account for 6.5% to 8% of the sample.

Summary of the overall study and its limitations: The authors acknowledged the small sample size as a limitation that may reduce accuracy. Sequencing and analysis were restricted to the TCR beta chain. The study examined only peripheral blood because the primary lesion, thyroid tissue, could not be accessed. Persistent patients shared more public clonotypes among themselves (roughly 2,700) than newly diagnosed patients did (about 970). Persistent disease showed preferential use of TRBV28, TRBJ1-2 and TRBJ2-5, whereas newly diagnosed disease favored TRBV20-1 and TRBJ2-1. Compared with newly diagnosed patients, patients with persistent Graves' disease had lower TCR Shannon entropy and fewer highly expanded clones, which suggests clonal expansion.

This clonotype was picked up many times. Its antigen is not yet known. Per-base qualities were not stored, and no clone one base away is much larger. The receptor was derived from a female donor with Graves disease. The sequences come from peripheral blood mononuclear cells (PBMCs), collected when the disease was refractory, from a patient treated with antithyroid drugs. This chain joins TRBV29-1 to TRBJ2-5, with the D call perhaps TRBD1 or TRBD2, as 7 bases match in each case. The CDR3 region has the sequence CSVGQGGETQYF. The sequenced DNA is TGCAGCGTTGGTCAGGGGGGGGAGACCCAGTACTTC.